These 10 T cell receptor beta chains were sequenced from one sample in a study of T cells in Graves' hyperthyroidism and ophthalmopathy. TCR beta CDR3 regions were amplified from RNA transcripts. The HTBI primer set drove a first-round RT-PCR of the TCR CDR3. TCRdb passed the multiplex PCR reads through MiXCR, listing each CDR3 protein once. Of 300,000 to 500,000 distinct CDR3 sequences in the sample, over 12% are singletons; the top ten hold approximately 29%. The specimen sequenced was blood. The source of these receptors is a man aged 45 to 65 with Graves' ophthalmopathy.

This clonotype was seen only a few times. This chain uses TRBV14 with TRBJ2-5; D is unclear. Germline CDR1 SGHDN, CDR2 FVKESK. This CDR3 is 15 amino acids long. V lost 3 bases and J 0 bases, leaving 11 bases between the germline ends. DNA for the CDR3: TGTGCCAGCAGCCACGTAGGACGGAACCAAGAGACCCAGTACTTC. It translates to CASSHVGRNQETQYF.

This clonotype was seen many times. The chain links TRBV12-3 or TRBV12-4 to TRBJ2-7; weak D call: TRBD1 (5 bases). The CDR3 spans 13 residues. The germline V and J ends were trimmed by 8 bases and 0 bases, with 11 bases remaining between them. The DNA for the CDR3 is TGTGCCAGCCAGGGTTCGAGCTCCTACGAGCAGTACTTC. It is translated as CASQGSSSYEQYF.

This clonotype occurred many times. V is TRBV6-1 and J is TRBJ1-2, with a weak D call TRBD1 (5 bases). Germline lookup yields CDR1 MNHNS and CDR2 SASEGT. The V end was cut by 11 bases, the J end by 2 bases, with 15 bases between. CDR3 length: 13 amino acids. Here the CDR3 reads CAGSLGTNYGYTF. The DNA of the CDR3 is TGTGCCGGCTCCCTAGGGACCAACTATGGCTACACCTTC.

This clonotype has a handful of counts. This sequence joins TRBV9 and TRBJ1-4, with D hard to call. V lost 3 bases, J lost 2 bases, and 11 bases lay in between. Germline V gene lookup returns CDR1 SGDLS and CDR2 YYNGEE. This CDR3 comprises 15 residues. This CDR3 reads CASSAAGTTNEKLFF. CDR3 DNA sequence: TGTGCCAGCAGCGCGGCGGGAACGACTAATGAAAAACTGTTTTTT.

This clonotype was recorded many times. In DNA, the CDR3 is TGCAGTGCTAGAGCGTCGACCGGCGATGAGCAGTTCTTC. This translates into CSARASTGDEQFF. V is TRBV20-1 and J is TRBJ2-1; D call uncertain. The germline CDR1 and CDR2 sequences are DFQATT and SNEGSKA (reference sequence). Trimming left V 1 base short and J 8 bases short, with 12 bases between. The CDR3 is 13 amino acids.

To note about this clonotype: One base away lies a much larger clone, so this may be a sequencing read error. The rearrangement links TRBV13 to TRBJ2-1; D is undetermined. Near its end, the DNA agrees better with TRBJ2-7, so the J call may be wrong. The CDR3 is 14 amino acids. Germline lookup yields CDR1 PRHDT and CDR2 FYEKMQ (reference sequence). CDR3 loop: CASSPGRSYNEQYF. CDR3 nucleotides: TGTGCCAGCAGCCCCGGGCGCTCCTACAATGAGCAGTACTTC.

This clonotype was seen many times. V and J are TRBV27 and TRBJ1-5; TRBD1 might be the D (5 bases). Trimming removed 4 bases from V and 0 bases from J, with 7 bases in between. This CDR3 is built from 14 residues. Per germline, CDR1 MNHEY and CDR2 SMNVEV (reference sequence). DNA for the CDR3: TGTGCCAGCAGTTCCCAGGGTAGCAATCAGCCCCAGCATTTT. Protein sequence: CASSSQGSNQPQHF.

This clonotype came up a few times. The genes are TRBV7-9 and TRBJ2-5, with 8 bases aligning to TRBD1. The germline V gene encodes CDR1 SEHNR and CDR2 FQNEAQ (reference sequence). The length of the CDR3 is 13 residues. J was trimmed by 13 bases and V by 3 bases; bases with no gene match: 10. In DNA form, the CDR3 reads TGTGCCAGCAGCTTCCCCACCAACAGGGGGGTGTACTTC. Protein product: CASSFPTNRGVYF.

In this sample, this clonotype turned up many times. The chain carries TRBV12-3 or TRBV12-4 and TRBJ1-2; TRBD1 matches 7 bases. This CDR3 has 16 amino acids. The J segment lost 0 bases and the V segment lost 2 bases, leaving 6 bases of the junction unmatched. The CDR3 nucleotides are TGTGCCAGCAGTTTAACCCGGACAGGCCCTAACTATGGCTACACCTTC. Translation: CASSLTRTGPNYGYTF.

This clonotype was recorded a few times. The chain recombines TRBV29-1 with TRBJ2-1; 12 bases line up with TRBD2. Per the germline V gene, CDR1 is SQVTM and CDR2 is ANQGSEA. With 4 bases clipped from V and 4 bases from J, the junction kept 2 bases outside the gene matches. The CDR3 covers 14 residues. This CDR3 reads CSVGTSGVYNEQFF. CDR3 nucleotides: TGCAGCGTTGGGACTAGCGGGGTTTACAATGAGCAGTTCTTC.